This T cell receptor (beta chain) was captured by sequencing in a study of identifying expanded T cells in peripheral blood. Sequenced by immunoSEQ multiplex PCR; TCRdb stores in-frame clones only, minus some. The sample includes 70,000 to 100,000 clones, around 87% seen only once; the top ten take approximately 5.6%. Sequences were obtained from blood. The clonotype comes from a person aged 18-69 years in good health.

The CDR3 region is CASSQETSLGNEKLFF. CDR3 DNA sequence: TGCGCCAGCAGCCAAGAGACCTCCCTGGGTAATGAAAAACTGTTTTTT. This chain uses TRBV4-3 with TRBJ1-4, with D unclear. The CDR3 length is 16 residues. Germline CDR1 reads LGHNA; CDR2 reads YSLEER. V was trimmed by 0 bases and J by 4 bases, leaving 12 bases between them.